This TCR beta chain came from a study of cytotoxic CD8 clonotypes in ibrutinib-treated CLL. For TCR beta libraries, around 1.8 micrograms of genomic DNA were obtained from cryopreserved PBMCs. Measured with immunoSEQ multiplex PCR; TCRdb has only the in-frame clones, and not every one. The repertoire holds roughly 9,000 clones, with roughly 71% as singletons. On this clone: The antigen is not known.

The CDR3 extends over 13 amino acids. With V trimmed by 6 bases and J by 3 bases, 4 bases remained unmatched. Germline V gives CDR1 SEHNR, CDR2 FQNEAQ (reference sequence). Study-level points and caveats: Baseline clonality exceeded age-matched healthy donors and tracked circulating CD8+ T-cell counts.

The TCR sequence derives from a human donor with chronic lymphocytic leukemia. The source was PBMCs, collected before ibrutinib treatment. This chain uses TRBV7-9 with TRBJ2-7; TRBD1 matches 8 bases. CDR3 sequence reads: CASSYDRGYEQYF. In DNA, the CDR3 is TGTGCCAGCAGTTATGACAGGGGCTACGAGCAGTACTTC.